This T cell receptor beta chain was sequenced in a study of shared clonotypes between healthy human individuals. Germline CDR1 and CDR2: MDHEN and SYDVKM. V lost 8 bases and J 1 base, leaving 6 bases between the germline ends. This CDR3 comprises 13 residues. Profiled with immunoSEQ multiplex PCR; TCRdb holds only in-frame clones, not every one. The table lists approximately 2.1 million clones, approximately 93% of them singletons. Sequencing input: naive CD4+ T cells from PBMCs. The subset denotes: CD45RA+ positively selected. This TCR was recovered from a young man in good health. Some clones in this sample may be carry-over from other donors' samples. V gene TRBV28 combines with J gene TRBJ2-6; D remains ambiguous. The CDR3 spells CASGPSGANVLTF. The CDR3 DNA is TGTGCCAGCGGACCTTCTGGGGCCAACGTCCTGACTTTC. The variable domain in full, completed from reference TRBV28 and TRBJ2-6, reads DVKVTQSSRYLVKRTGEKVFLECVQDMDHENMFWYRQDPGLGLRLIYFSYDVKMKEKGDIPEGYSVSREKKERFSLILESASTNQTSMYLCASGPSGANVLTFGAGSRLTVL.